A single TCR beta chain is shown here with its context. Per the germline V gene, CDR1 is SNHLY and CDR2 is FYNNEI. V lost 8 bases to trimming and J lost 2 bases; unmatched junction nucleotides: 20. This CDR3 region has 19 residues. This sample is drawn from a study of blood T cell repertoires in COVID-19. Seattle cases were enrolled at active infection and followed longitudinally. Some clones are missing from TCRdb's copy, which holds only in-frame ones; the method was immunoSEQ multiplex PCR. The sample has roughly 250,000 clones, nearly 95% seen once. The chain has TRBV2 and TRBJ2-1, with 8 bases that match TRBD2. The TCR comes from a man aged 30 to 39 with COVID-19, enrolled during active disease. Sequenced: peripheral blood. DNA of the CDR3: TGTGCCAGCGTTCCCAGTAAGCTAGCGGGCGTACACGCCTACAATGAGCAGTTCTTC. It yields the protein CASVPSKLAGVHAYNEQFF.